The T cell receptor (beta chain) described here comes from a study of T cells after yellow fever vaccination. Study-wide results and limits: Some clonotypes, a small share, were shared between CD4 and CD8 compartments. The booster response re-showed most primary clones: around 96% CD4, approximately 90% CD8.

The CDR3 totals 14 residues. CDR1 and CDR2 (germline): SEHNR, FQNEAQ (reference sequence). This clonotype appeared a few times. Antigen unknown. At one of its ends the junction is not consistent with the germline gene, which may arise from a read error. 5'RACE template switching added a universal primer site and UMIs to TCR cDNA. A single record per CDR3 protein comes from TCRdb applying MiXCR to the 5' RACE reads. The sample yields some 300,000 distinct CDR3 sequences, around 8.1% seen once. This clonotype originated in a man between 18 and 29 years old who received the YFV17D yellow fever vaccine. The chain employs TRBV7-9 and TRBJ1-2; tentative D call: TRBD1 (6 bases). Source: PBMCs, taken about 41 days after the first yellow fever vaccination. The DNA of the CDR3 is TGTGCCAGCAGCGTAGCGGGACAATGGTATGGCTACACCTTC. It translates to CASSVAGQWYGYTF.